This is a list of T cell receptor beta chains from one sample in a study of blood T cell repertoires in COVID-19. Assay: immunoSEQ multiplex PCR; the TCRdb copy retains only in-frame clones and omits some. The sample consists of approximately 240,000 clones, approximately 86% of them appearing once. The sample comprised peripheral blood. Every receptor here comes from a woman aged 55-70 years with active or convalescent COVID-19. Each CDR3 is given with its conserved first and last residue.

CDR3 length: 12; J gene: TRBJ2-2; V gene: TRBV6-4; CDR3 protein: CASRGGTGELFF
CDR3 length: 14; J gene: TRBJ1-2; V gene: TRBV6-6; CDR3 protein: CASSPSRENYGYTF
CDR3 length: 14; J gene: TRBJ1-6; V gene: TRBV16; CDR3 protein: CASSQIGGDSPLHF
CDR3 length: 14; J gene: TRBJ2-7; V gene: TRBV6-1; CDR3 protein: CASSNGDSSYEQYF
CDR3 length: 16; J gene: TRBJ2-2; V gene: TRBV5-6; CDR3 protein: CASSSPGGRNTGELFF
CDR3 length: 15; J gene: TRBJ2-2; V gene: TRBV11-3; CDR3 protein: CASSFLGADTGELFF
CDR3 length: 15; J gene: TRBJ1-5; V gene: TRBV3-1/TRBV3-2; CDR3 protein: CASSQNGQPDQPQHF
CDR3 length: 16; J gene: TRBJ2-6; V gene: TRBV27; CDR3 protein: CASRRQGGSGANVLTF
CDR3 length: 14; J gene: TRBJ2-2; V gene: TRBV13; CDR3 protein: CASIERQATGELFF
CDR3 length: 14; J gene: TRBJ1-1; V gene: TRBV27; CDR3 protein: CASSLRGFSTEAFF
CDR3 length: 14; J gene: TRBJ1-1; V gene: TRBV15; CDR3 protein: CATSRETDSTQAFF
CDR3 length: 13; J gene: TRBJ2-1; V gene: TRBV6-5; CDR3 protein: CASSYGKYNEQFF
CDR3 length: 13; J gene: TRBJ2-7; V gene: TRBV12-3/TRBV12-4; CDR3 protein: CASSFGLGETQYF
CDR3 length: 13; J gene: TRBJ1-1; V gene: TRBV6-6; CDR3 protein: CASSADRGTEAFF
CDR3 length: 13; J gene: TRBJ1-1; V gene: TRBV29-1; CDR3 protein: CSVDIGANTEAFF
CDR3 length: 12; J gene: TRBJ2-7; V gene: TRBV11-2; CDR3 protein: CASSNSSYEQYF
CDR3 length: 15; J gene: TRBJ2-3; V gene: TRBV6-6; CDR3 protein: CASSTSGRGTDTQYF
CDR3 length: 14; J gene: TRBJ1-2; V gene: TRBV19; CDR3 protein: CASSIGTAAYGYTF
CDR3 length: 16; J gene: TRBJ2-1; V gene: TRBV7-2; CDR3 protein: CASSPLAGGHLNEQFF
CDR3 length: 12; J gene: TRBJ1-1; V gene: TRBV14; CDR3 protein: CASSQDYTEAFF
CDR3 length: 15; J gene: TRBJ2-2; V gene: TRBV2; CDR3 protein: CASSVVRGHAGELFF
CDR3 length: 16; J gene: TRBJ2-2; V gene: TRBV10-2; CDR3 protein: CASSNPRGLSTGELFF
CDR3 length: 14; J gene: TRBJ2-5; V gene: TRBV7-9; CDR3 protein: CASSSETTGETQYF
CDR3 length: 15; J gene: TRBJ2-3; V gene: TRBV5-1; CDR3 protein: CASSLPSGRADTQYF
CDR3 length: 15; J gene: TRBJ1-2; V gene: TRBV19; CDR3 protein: CASSIEAGGYHGYTF
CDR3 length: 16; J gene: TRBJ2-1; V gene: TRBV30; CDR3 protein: CAWSEGGAALYNEQFF
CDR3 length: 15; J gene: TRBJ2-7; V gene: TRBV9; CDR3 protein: CASSVDPLRAGEQYF
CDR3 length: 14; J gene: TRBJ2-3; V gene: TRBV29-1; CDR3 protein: CSVDATSGTDTQYF
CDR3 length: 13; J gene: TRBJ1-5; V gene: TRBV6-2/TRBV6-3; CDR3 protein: CASSDGVHQPQHF
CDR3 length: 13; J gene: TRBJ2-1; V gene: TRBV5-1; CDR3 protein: CASSLSPDSEQFF
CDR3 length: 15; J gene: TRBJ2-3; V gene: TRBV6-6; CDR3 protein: CASTTGTSGTDTQYF
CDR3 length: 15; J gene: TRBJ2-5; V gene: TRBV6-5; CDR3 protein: CASASLASVQETQYF
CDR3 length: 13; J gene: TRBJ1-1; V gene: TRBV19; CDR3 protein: CASSERRGTEAFF
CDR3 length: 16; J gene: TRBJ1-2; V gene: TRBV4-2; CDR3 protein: CASSPGRQGASYGYTF
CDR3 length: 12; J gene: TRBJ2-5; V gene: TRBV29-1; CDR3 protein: CSVATGEETQYF
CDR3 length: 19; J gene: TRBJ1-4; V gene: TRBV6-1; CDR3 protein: CASSEQYGQGAAQNEKLFF
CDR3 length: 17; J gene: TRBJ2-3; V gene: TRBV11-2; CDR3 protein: CASSSPGGKLRTDTQYF
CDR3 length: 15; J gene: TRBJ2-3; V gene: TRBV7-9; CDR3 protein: CASSLLPGRTDTQYF
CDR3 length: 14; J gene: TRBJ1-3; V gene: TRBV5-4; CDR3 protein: CASSRDRAPSAIYF
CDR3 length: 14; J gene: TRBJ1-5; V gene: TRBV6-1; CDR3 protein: CASSDGQGSQPQHF